These 10 T cell receptor beta chains originate from one sample sequenced in a study of shared clonotypes between healthy human individuals. Generated by immunoSEQ multiplex PCR, the TCRdb table keeps only in-frame clones and is missing some. Among some 450,000 clones, roughly four fifths were seen once, and the ten largest hold around 11%. Sequencing was performed on PBMCs. These receptors all come from a woman in her thirties or forties in good health. Some clones in this sample may be carry-over from other donors' samples.

This rearrangement joins TRBV11-2 to TRBJ2-1, with D unclear. This CDR3 contains 15 residues. From germline, CDR1 is SGHAT and CDR2 FQNNGV. V lost 2 bases, J lost 0 bases, and 8 bases lay in between. CDR3 nucleotides: TGTGCCAGCAGCTTAAATACGGGCTCCTACAATGAGCAGTTCTTC. Its translation is CASSLNTGSYNEQFF.

The chain joins TRBV7-2 to TRBJ2-7; TRBD2 agrees at 8 bases. Trimming removed 5 bases from V and 7 bases from J; junction bases left unmatched: 10. The germline gives CDR1 SGHTA, CDR2 FQGNSA. This CDR3 has 14 amino acids. The CDR3 loop reads CASSPSGGPREQYF. As DNA, the CDR3 is TGTGCCAGCAGCCCTTCGGGAGGGCCAAGGGAGCAGTACTTC.

V usage is TRBV29-1 and J usage is TRBJ1-4; TRBD1 matches 9 bases. Trimming removed 4 bases from V and 4 bases from J; junction bases left unmatched: 4. The CDR3 runs 14 residues. Germline CDR1 and CDR2: SQVTM and ANQGSEA. CDR3 amino acids: CSVAGTGNNEKLFF. DNA of the CDR3: TGCAGCGTTGCCGGGACAGGGAATAATGAAAAACTGTTTTTT. Using reference TRBV29-1 and TRBJ1-4 for the parts outside the CDR3, the full variable domain is SAVISQKPSRDICQRGTSLTIQCQVDSQVTMMFWYRQQPGQSLTLIATANQGSEATYESGFVIDKFPISRPNLTFSTLTVSNMSPEDSSIYLCSVAGTGNNEKLFFGSGTQLSVL.

About this clone: Since a far larger clone is one base different, this is likely a read error. The chain carries TRBV7-2 and TRBJ1-1, with 9 bases lining up with TRBD1. V was clipped by 5 bases and J by 1 base; unmatched bases: 5. From germline, CDR1 is SGHTA and CDR2 FQGNSA. There are 15 residues in the CDR3. CDR3 nucleotides: TGTGCCAGCAGCCCCGGACAGGGGACGAACACTGAAGCTTTCTTT. Amino acid sequence: CASSPGQGTNTEAFF. Full variable domain (missing parts from reference TRBV7-2 and TRBJ1-1): GAGVSQSPSNKVTEKGKDVELRCDPISGHTALYWYRQSLGQGLEFLIYFQGNSAPDKSGLPSDRFSAERTGGSVSTLTIQRTQQEDSAVYLCASSPGQGTNTEAFFGQGTRLTVV.

The CDR3 loop is CASSKDREVEAFF. The CDR3 DNA reads TGTGCCAGCAGTAAGGACAGGGAGGTTGAAGCTTTCTTT. The chain has TRBV2 and TRBJ1-1; 8 positions match TRBD1. CDR1 SNHLY and CDR2 FYNNEI come from the germline V gene. This CDR3 is built from 13 residues. The junction had 6 bases not matched to a gene; V was cut back by 5 bases and J by 7 bases.

In this sample, this clone turned up once. V usage is TRBV7-2 and J usage is TRBJ1-1; tentative D call: TRBD1 (5 bases). The CDR3 is 17 amino acids. Germline lookup yields CDR1 SGHTA and CDR2 FQGNSA. The V end was cut by 6 bases, the J end by 3 bases, with 23 bases between. CDR3 region: CASRTAGFTNRYTEAFF. CDR3 sequence (DNA): TGTGCCAGCAGGACCGCAGGGTTTACGAACAGGTACACTGAAGCTTTCTTT.

This sequence joins TRBV29-1 and TRBJ1-1; 8 bases are shared with TRBD1. The CDR3 totals 13 residues. J lost 4 bases, V lost 3 bases, and 4 bases had no gene match. Per the germline V gene, CDR1 is SQVTM and CDR2 is ANQGSEA. CDR3 region: CSVDRGPSTEAFF. In DNA, the CDR3 is TGCAGCGTTGACAGGGGGCCGAGCACTGAAGCTTTCTTT.

The rearrangement joins TRBV7-2 to TRBJ1-5; D not certain. Germline-derived CDR1 and CDR2 are SGHTA and FQGNSA. This CDR3 contains 12 residues. V was shortened by 1 base and J by 6 bases, with 4 bases between the two germline ends. Here the CDR3 reads CASSLEGQPQHF. CDR3 coding DNA: TGTGCCAGCAGCTTAGAGGGTCAGCCCCAGCATTTT. The full variable domain, with the rest looked up from reference TRBV7-2 and TRBJ1-5, is GAGVSQSPSNKVTEKGKDVELRCDPISGHTALYWYRQSLGQGLEFLIYFQGNSAPDKSGLPSDRFSAERTGGSVSTLTIQRTQQEDSAVYLCASSLEGQPQHFGDGTRLSIL.

The chain employs TRBV29-1 and TRBJ1-3, with unresolved D. This CDR3 has 13 amino acids. CDR1 SQVTM and CDR2 ANQGSEA come from the germline V gene. V lost 6 bases to trimming and J lost 0 bases, with 9 bases between them. Written as DNA, the CDR3 is TGCAGCGTCCAAGGGATCTCTGGAAACACCATATATTTT. Encoded protein: CSVQGISGNTIYF.

The rearrangement uses TRBV14 and TRBJ2-5, with D tentatively TRBD2 (6 bases). The CDR3 covers 15 residues. The ends were cut back, 2 bases at V and 7 bases at J, with 17 bases in the middle. Germline V gives CDR1 SGHDN, CDR2 FVKESK. CDR3 bases: TGTGCCAGCAGCCAATTGGCGGGGAACCTCCGGACCCAGTACTTC. This translates into CASSQLAGNLRTQYF.